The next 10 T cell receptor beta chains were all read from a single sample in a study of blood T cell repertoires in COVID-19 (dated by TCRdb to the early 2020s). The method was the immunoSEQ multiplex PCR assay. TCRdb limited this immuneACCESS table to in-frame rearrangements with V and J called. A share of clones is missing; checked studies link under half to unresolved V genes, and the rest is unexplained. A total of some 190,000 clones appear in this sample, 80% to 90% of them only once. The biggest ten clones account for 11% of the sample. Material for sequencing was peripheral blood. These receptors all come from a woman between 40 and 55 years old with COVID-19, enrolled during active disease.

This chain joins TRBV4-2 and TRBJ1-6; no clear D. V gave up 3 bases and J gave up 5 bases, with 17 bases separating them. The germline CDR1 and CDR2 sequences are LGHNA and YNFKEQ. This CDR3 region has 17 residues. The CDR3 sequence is CASSHLIPVDDNSPLHF. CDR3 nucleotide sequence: TGTGCCAGCAGCCACCTAATACCTGTAGATGATAATTCACCCCTCCACTTT.

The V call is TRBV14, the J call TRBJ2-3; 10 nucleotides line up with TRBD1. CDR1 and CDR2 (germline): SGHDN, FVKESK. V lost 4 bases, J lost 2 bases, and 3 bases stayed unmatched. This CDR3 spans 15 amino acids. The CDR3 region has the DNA TGTGCCAGCAGCCGGGGACAGGGGTTCACAGATACGCAGTATTTT. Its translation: CASSRGQGFTDTQYF.

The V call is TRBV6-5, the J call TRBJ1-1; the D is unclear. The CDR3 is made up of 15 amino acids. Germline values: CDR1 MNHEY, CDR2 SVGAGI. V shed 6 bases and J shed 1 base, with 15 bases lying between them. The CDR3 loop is CASRSTVMRNTEAFF. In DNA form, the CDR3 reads TGTGCCAGCAGATCTACAGTAATGCGGAACACTGAAGCTTTCTTT.

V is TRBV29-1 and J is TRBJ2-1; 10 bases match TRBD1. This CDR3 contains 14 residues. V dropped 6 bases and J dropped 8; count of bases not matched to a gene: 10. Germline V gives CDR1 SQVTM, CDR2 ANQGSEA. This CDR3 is CSVPRDRGYDEQFF. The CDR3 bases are TGCAGCGTCCCTAGGGACAGGGGATACGATGAGCAGTTCTTC.

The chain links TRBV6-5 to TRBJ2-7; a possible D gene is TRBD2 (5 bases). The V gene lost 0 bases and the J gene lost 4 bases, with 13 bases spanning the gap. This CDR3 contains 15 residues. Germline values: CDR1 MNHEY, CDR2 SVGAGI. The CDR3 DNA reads TGTGCCAGCAGTTACTCCCTTTCGGGAAGGTACGAGCAGTACTTC. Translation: CASSYSLSGRYEQYF.

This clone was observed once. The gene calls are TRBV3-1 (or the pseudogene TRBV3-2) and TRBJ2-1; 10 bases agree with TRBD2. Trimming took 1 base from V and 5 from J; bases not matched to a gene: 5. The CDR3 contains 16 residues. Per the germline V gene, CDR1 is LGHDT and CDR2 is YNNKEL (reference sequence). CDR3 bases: TGTGCCAGCAGCCAAGGAGGGACTAGCGACAACAATGAGCAGTTCTTC. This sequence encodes CASSQGGTSDNNEQFF.

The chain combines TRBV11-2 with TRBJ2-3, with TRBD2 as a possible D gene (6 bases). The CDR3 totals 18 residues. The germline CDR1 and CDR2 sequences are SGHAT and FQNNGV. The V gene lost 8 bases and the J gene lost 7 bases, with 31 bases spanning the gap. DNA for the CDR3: TGTGCCAGCCGCTCCCCTACGGGTCGACGGGAGTACGGAAATACGCAGTATTTT. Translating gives CASRSPTGRREYGNTQYF. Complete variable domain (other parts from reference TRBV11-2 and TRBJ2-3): EAGVAQSPRYKIIEKRQSVAFWCNPISGHATLYWYQQILGQGPKLLIQFQNNGVVDDSQLPKDRFSAERLKGVDSTLKIQPAKLEDSAVYLCASRSPTGRREYGNTQYFGPGTRLTVL.

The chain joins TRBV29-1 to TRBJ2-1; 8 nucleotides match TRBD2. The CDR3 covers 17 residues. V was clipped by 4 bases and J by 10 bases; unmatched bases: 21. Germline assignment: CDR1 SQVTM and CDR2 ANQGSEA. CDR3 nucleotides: TGCAGCGTTGTCGGATTCAGCGGGAGTGCCTCCGACCCCGAGCAGTTCTTC. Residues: CSVVGFSGSASDPEQFF.

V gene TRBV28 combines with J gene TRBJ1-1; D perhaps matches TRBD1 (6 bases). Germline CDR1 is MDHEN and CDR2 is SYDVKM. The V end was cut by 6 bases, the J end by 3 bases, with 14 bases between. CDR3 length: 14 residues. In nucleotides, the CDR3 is TGTGCCAGCAGCCAGACAGGATCCCACACTGAAGCTTTCTTT. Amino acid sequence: CASSQTGSHTEAFF.

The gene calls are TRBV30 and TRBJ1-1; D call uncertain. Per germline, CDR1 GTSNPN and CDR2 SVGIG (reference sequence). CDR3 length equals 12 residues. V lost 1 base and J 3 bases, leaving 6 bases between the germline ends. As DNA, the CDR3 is TGTGCCTGGAGTGGGAGCTACACTGAAGCTTTCTTT. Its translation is CAWSGSYTEAFF.